Presented here are 13 T cell receptor beta chains from one specimen sequenced in a study of T cell repertoires in cytomegalovirus infection. TCRdb used MiXCR to reprocess the reads, holding one entry per CDR3 protein. The sample includes hundreds of thousands of distinct CDR3 sequences, 24% seen only once; the top ten take under 8.5%. Sequencing used CD8+ T cells from PBMCs. The receptors originated from a human donor in good health (CMV status not recorded). Some clones in this sample may be carry-over from other donors' samples.

This chain connects TRBV2 to TRBJ2-4; 7 bases fit TRBD1. The CDR3 consists of 14 residues. Germline CDR1 SNHLY, CDR2 FYNNEI. J gave up 3 bases and V 6 bases, and 5 bases lay outside the gene matches. The CDR3 DNA sequence: TGTGCCAGCAGCGACAGGGCGGTCAAAAACATTCAGTACTTC. Translated, it gives CASSDRAVKNIQYF.

The chain links TRBV19 to TRBJ2-1; maybe TRBD2 (5 bases). V was cut by 11 bases and J by 0 bases, with 14 bases left in between. The CDR3 consists of 14 residues. Looked up from germline, CDR1 is LNHDA and CDR2 is SQIVND (reference sequence). The CDR3: CASKVAGSYNEQFF. CDR3 DNA: TGTGCCTCCAAGGTGGCGGGCTCCTACAATGAGCAGTTCTTC.

About this clonotype itself: A much bigger clone sits one base away, suggesting this may be a read error. This chain links TRBV6-2 or TRBV6-3 with TRBJ2-3; perhaps TRBD2 as D (6 bases). Trimming stripped 1 base from V and 5 bases from J, with 16 bases between. CDR3 size: 16 residues. Germline CDR1 MNHEY, CDR2 SVGEGT. Written as DNA, the CDR3 is TGTGCCAGCAGTTACTGCAAAAATCAGGGAGGAGATACGCAGTATTTT. Its protein is CASSYCKNQGGDTQYF.

The sample holds a few counts of this clonotype. The V and J genes are TRBV6-8 and TRBJ1-5; D may be TRBD1 (5 bases). The CDR3 runs 17 residues. V was trimmed by 7 bases and J by 1 base, leaving 20 bases between them. Germline V gives CDR1 MNHGY, CDR2 SAAAGT. The CDR3 is CASNLLGPQRSNQPQHF. CDR3 coding DNA: TGTGCCAGCAACCTACTGGGACCGCAAAGGAGCAATCAGCCCCAGCATTTT.

This clonotype was seen repeatedly, ten times or more. This chain uses TRBV6-1 with TRBJ1-1; D gene unclear. This CDR3 region has 13 residues. Germline loops: CDR1 MNHNS, CDR2 SASEGT. Deletions cut 3 bases from V and 2 bases from J, with 7 bases between. CDR3 sequence reads: CASSEGINTEAFF. CDR3 coding DNA: TGTGCCAGCAGTGAGGGGATTAACACTGAAGCTTTCTTT.

This clonotype has a handful of counts. V usage is TRBV7-9 and J usage is TRBJ2-7; TRBD2 agrees at 7 bases. J gave up 5 bases and V 5 bases, and 9 bases lay outside the gene matches. CDR1 and CDR2 (germline): SEHNR, FQNEAQ (reference sequence). The CDR3 covers 14 residues. The CDR3 protein is CASSASGKAHEQYV. The CDR3 DNA reads as TGTGCCAGCAGCGCCAGCGGGAAGGCACACGAGCAGTACGTC.

The rearrangement joins TRBV20-1 to TRBJ1-2, with 11 bases identical to TRBD1. Germline CDR1 and CDR2: DFQATT and SNEGSKA (reference sequence). The CDR3 contains 13 residues. Germline trimming cut 5 bases from V and 7 bases from J; bases unmatched to any gene: 6. This CDR3 is CSAVDRGLGGYTF. CDR3 coding DNA: TGCAGTGCTGTGGACAGGGGGCTGGGTGGCTACACCTTC.

A few counts support this clonotype. This chain connects TRBV19 to TRBJ2-1; 8 bases are shared with TRBD1. The junction had 3 bases not matched to a gene; V was cut back by 5 bases and J by 0 bases. CDR3 length equals 15 residues. Germline CDR1 reads LNHDA; CDR2 reads SQIVND (reference sequence). The CDR3 spells CASSVDRGSYNEQFF. The CDR3 DNA reads as TGTGCCAGTAGTGTCGACAGGGGCTCCTACAATGAGCAGTTCTTC.

The chain couples TRBV6-1 to TRBJ2-7; 9 bases fit TRBD2. Germline lookup yields CDR1 MNHNS and CDR2 SASEGT. The CDR3 has 16 residues. V lost 5 bases to trimming and J lost 5 bases; unmatched junction nucleotides: 13. As DNA, the CDR3 is TGTGCCAGCAGTCCCCGTTCTAGCGGGGTTTCAAACGAGCAGTACTTC. This encodes CASSPRSSGVSNEQYF.

The table lists this clonotype with a few counts. The V gene is TRBV6-2 or TRBV6-3, the J gene TRBJ1-1; 7 nucleotides agree with TRBD1. This CDR3 has 15 residues. J was trimmed by 4 bases and V by 5 bases; bases with no gene match: 10. CDR1 and CDR2 (germline): MNHEY, SVGEGT. The CDR3 region is CASSTPPGQITEAFF. CDR3 nucleotides: TGTGCCAGCAGTACCCCACCGGGACAGATCACTGAAGCTTTCTTT.

The table lists this clonotype with many counts. The V call is TRBV12-3 or TRBV12-4, the J call TRBJ2-1; D remains unclear. The CDR3 is 11 residues long. Trimming took off 10 bases at V and 8 bases at J, with 12 bases between the two ends. CDR3 amino acids: CATGMADEQFF. The DNA of the CDR3 is TGTGCCACCGGCATGGCCGATGAGCAGTTCTTC.

This clonotype was seen repeatedly, ten times or more. The chain is built from TRBV28 and TRBJ2-7, with D possibly matching TRBD1 (6 bases). With 6 bases removed from V and 3 bases from J, the gap between germline ends came to 18 bases. The CDR3 length is 15 residues. Germline V CDR1 and CDR2: MDHEN, SYDVKM. The CDR3 reads CASRGHEMLGYEQYV. The CDR3 region has the DNA TGTGCCAGCAGGGGACACGAAATGCTGGGCTACGAGCAGTACGTC.

The CDR3 coding sequence is TGCGCCAGCAGCCGTGGGGCGGGGGGGCCCTACAATGAGCAGTTCTTC. It translates to CASSRGAGGPYNEQFF. The chain recombines TRBV5-1 with TRBJ2-1; 9 bases align to TRBD2. The CDR3 consists of 16 residues. The V and J ends lost 4 bases and 2 bases, in that order; junction bases with no gene match: 7. In germline, CDR1 is SGHRS, CDR2 YFSETQ.